This T cell receptor (beta chain) was sequenced for a study of shared clonotypes between healthy human individuals. Broader study findings: Despite large depth, rarefaction showed incomplete sorted-subset sequencing. Approximately 5% of naive CD4 clonotypes were shared across a few donors.

Deep-level settings were used for running the assay. Profiled with immunoSEQ multiplex PCR; TCRdb holds only in-frame clones, not every one. The sample has over 850,000 clones, around 82% seen once. This clone was observed a handful of times. Its target is unknown. J was trimmed by 5 bases and V by 1 base; bases with no gene match: 16. The CDR3 is made up of 20 amino acids. The germline V gene has CDR1 SGHNT and CDR2 YYREEE (reference sequence). The sequence came from a man between 18 and 35 years old in good health. Some clones in this sample may be carry-over from other donors' samples. The specimen sequenced was memory CD4+ T cells from PBMCs. Specified subset: CD45RA-negative fraction. The rearrangement links TRBV5-4 to TRBJ2-1; TRBD2 aligns across 12 bases. The chain's CDR3 is CASSLFRIRLAGVGDNEQFF. The CDR3 DNA reads TGTGCCAGCAGCTTGTTCAGGATCCGACTAGCGGGAGTAGGAGACAATGAGCAGTTCTTC.